Included here is one TCR beta chain sequence, with context. What it recognizes is unknown. These data are taken from a study of graft-versus-host responses after intestinal transplantation. Turning to the study itself: Recipients were all induced with anti-thymocyte globulin, then given tacrolimus and steroids for about 3 years.

General study findings and limits: GvH clones were found in recipient marrow; some appeared first in ileum or blood.

Sequenced by immunoSEQ multiplex PCR; TCRdb stores in-frame clones only, minus some. The table shows around 92,000 clones, with roughly 82% occurring only once. The CDR3 sequence is 16 residues long. V was clipped by 4 bases and J by 5 bases; unmatched bases: 4. Germline V CDR1 and CDR2: SNHLY, FYNNEI. This sample comprised PBMCs, obtained 255 days after intestinal transplant. The chain couples TRBV2 to TRBJ2-3; 15 positions agree with TRBD2. The receptor's source is a human patient who received an intestinal transplant, so some T cells may come from the graft donor. The CDR3 region is CASSGGLAGGLDTQYF. The CDR3 bases are TGTGCCAGCAGTGGGGGACTAGCGGGGGGACTAGATACGCAGTATTTT.